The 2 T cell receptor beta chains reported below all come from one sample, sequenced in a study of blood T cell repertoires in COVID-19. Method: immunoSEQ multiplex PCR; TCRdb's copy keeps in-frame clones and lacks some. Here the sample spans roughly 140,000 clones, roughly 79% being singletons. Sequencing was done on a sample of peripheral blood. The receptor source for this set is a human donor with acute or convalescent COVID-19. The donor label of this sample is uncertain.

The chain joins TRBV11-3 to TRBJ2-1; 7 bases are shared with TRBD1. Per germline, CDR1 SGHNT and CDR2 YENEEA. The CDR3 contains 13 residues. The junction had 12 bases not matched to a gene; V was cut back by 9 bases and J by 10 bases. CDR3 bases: TGTGCCAGTGGACCCAGGGGGATTGGGGAGCAGTTCTTC. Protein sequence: CASGPRGIGEQFF.

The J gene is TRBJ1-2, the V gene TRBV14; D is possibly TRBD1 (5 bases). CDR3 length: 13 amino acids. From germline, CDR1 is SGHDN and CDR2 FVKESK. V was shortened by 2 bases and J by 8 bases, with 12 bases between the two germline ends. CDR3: CASSQWDSGGYTF. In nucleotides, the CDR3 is TGTGCCAGCAGCCAATGGGACTCCGGAGGCTACACCTTC.